This T cell receptor beta chain was identified during a study of T cell responses to AZD1222 COVID-19 vaccine. Study-wide background: Both about-4-week and about-12-week second-dose recipients were combined.

This table comes from immunoSEQ multiplex PCR, and its TCRdb copy is limited to in-frame clones, with some not included. The table lists some 150,000 clones, around 90% of them singletons. Remarks on this clone: Its specificity is unknown.

This CDR3 is 13 amino acids long. The junction had 5 bases not matched to a gene; V was cut back by 8 bases and J by 5 bases. Per germline, CDR1 MNHEY and CDR2 SVGAGI. The study, taken as a whole, reports: Most donors were white British, females outnumbered males, and clonal diversity was possibly underestimated. The study found Spike-specific TCR breadth and depth rose after two AZD1222 doses.

The genes are TRBV6-5 and TRBJ1-4; 7 bases line up with TRBD1. The sequence was obtained from an adult in good health. The input for sequencing was peripheral blood, taken on day 0 of AZD1222 vaccination. The CDR3 reads CASSGTANEKLFF. In DNA, the CDR3 is TGTGCCAGCTCCGGGACAGCGAATGAAAAACTGTTTTTT.